Below are 4 T cell receptor beta chains sequenced from a single sample in a study of CD8 T cells in Susac syndrome. An input of roughly 0.45 to 1 ug of RNA was subjected to reverse transcription using random hexamers. TCRdb called the immunoSEQ multiplex PCR reads again in MiXCR, with one record for every CDR3 protein. The sample holds some 200,000 distinct CDR3 sequences; roughly 90% are singletons and the top ten take roughly 0.087%. What was sequenced was CD4+ T cells from PBMCs. The receptor source for this set is a human donor with Susac syndrome.

This clonotype was found once. The chain is built from TRBV19 and TRBJ2-7, with D unclear. CDR3 size: 13 residues. Looked up from germline, CDR1 is LNHDA and CDR2 is SQIVND (reference sequence). V lost 4 bases, J lost 0 bases, and 7 bases lay in between. This CDR3 reads CASSNRSSYEQYF. DNA for the CDR3: TGTGCCAGTAGTAACAGATCCTCCTACGAGCAGTACTTC.

The chain couples TRBV27 to TRBJ1-1, with D possibly TRBD1 on 5 matching bases. V was trimmed by 6 bases and J by 0 bases, leaving 14 bases between them. The germline gives CDR1 MNHEY, CDR2 SMNVEV (reference sequence). The CDR3 loop spans 15 amino acids. CDR3: CASRRGEGLNTEAFF. The CDR3 nucleotides read TGTGCCAGCAGGAGAGGGGAGGGGCTGAACACTGAAGCTTTCTTT.

V gene TRBV20-1 combines with J gene TRBJ2-7; TRBD1 aligns across 9 bases. With 6 bases clipped from V and 3 bases from J, the junction kept 6 bases outside the gene matches. The CDR3 length is 13 residues. Germline assignment: CDR1 DFQATT and CDR2 SNEGSKA (reference sequence). The CDR3 reads CSALGQGFYEQYF. CDR3 in DNA: TGCAGTGCGTTGGGACAGGGTTTCTACGAGCAGTACTTC.

CDR3 nucleotides: TGTGCCAGCAGCCTAACCTCCGGGACAGCAAACACCGGGGAGCTGTTTTTT. It codes for CASSLTSGTANTGELFF. The rearrangement links TRBV9 to TRBJ2-2; 7 bases fit TRBD1. With 4 bases clipped from V and 2 bases from J, the junction kept 11 bases outside the gene matches. The CDR3 is 17 residues long. Germline V gives CDR1 SGDLS, CDR2 YYNGEE. Full variable domain (missing parts from reference TRBV9 and TRBJ2-2): DSGVTQTPKHLITATGQRVTLRCSPRSGDLSVYWYQQSLDQGLQFLIQYYNGEERAKGNILERFSAQQFPDLHSELNLSSLELGDSALYFCASSLTSGTANTGELFFGEGSRLTVL.